This entry lists 18 T cell receptor beta chains sequenced from one sample in a study of cytotoxic CD8 clonotypes in ibrutinib-treated CLL. Some clones are missing from TCRdb's copy, which holds only in-frame ones; the method was immunoSEQ multiplex PCR. The data hold some 93,000 clones, with roughly 80% observed a single time. Sequences were derived from PBMCs, sampled after 12 months of ibrutinib treatment. These receptors all come from a human donor with chronic lymphocytic leukemia.

The rearrangement joins TRBV7-2 to TRBJ1-2; D possibly corresponds to TRBD1 (5 bases). Trimming took 0 bases from V and 6 from J, leaving 11 bases between them. CDR1 and CDR2 (germline): SGHTA, FQGNSA. The CDR3 loop spans 14 amino acids. CDR3 DNA sequence: TGTGCCAGCAGCTTAGCTAGCAGGGAGGATGGCTACACCTTC. Translation: CASSLASREDGYTF.

V usage is TRBV6-6 and J usage is TRBJ1-6; D gene unclear. V lost 4 bases to trimming and J lost 6 bases, with 4 bases between them. The CDR3 runs to 12 residues. Germline V gene data show CDR1 as MNHNY and CDR2 as SVGAGI (reference sequence). The CDR3 coding sequence is TGTGCCAGCAGTTTCCGTAATTCACCCCTCCACTTT. The encoded protein is CASSFRNSPLHF.

This chain connects TRBV5-4 to TRBJ2-7, with 8 bases fitting TRBD1. In germline, CDR1 is SGHNT, CDR2 YYREEE (reference sequence). The CDR3 sequence is 15 residues long. Germline trimming cut 4 bases from V and 1 base from J; bases unmatched to any gene: 7. CDR3 DNA sequence: TGTGCCAGCAGCCTCGCCGGGACAGGTTCCTACGAGCAGTACTTC. Translation gives CASSLAGTGSYEQYF.

V gene TRBV2 combines with J gene TRBJ1-1; 8 positions agree with TRBD1. This CDR3 spans 12 amino acids. V trimming: 5 bases; J trimming: 11 bases; junction bases outside the gene matches: 7. CDR1 and CDR2 from the germline V gene are SNHLY and FYNNEI. CDR3 sequence (DNA): TGTGCCAGCAGTTTAGGGGACAGGCCGGCTTTCTTT. This sequence encodes CASSLGDRPAFF.

This CDR3 reads CASSLGQTRLIGSPLHF. The DNA of the CDR3 is TGTGCCAGCAGCTTGGGACAGACCCGACTGATTGGTTCACCCCTCCACTTT. The chain combines TRBV7-9 with TRBJ1-6, with 7 bases matching TRBD1. The germline V gene has CDR1 SEHNR and CDR2 FQNEAQ (reference sequence). After removal of 3 bases from V and 9 bases from J, the junction contained 14 bases not matched to a gene. The CDR3 totals 17 residues.

V and J are TRBV13 and TRBJ2-7; 8 bases are a match to TRBD1. Looked up from germline, CDR1 is PRHDT and CDR2 is FYEKMQ (reference sequence). CDR3 size: 15 residues. V gave up 3 bases and J gave up 6 bases; unmatched junction bases: 10. The CDR3 DNA sequence: TGTGCCAGCAGCTTGGACAGGGCCGCGAGGAGCGAGCAGTACTTC. Its protein product is CASSLDRAARSEQYF.

This chain joins TRBV28 and TRBJ2-3; D possibly corresponds to TRBD2 (5 bases). Germline V gene lookup returns CDR1 MDHEN and CDR2 SYDVKM. This CDR3 is built from 16 residues. V lost 3 bases to trimming and J lost 1 base, with 14 bases between them. This CDR3 reads CASSFVGRAGTDTQYF. As DNA, the CDR3 is TGTGCCAGCAGTTTTGTAGGTCGAGCGGGCACAGATACGCAGTATTTT.

The chain is built from TRBV5-1 and TRBJ2-2; 10 bases align to TRBD2. V trimming: 5 bases; J trimming: 7 bases; junction bases outside the gene matches: 8. The length of the CDR3 is 15 residues. Germline assignment: CDR1 SGHRS and CDR2 YFSETQ. The CDR3 nucleotides read TGCGCCAGCAGGATCCTAGCGGGGGCTGACGGGGAGCTGTTTTTT. It specifies CASRILAGADGELFF.

CDR3 protein: CASSQEFVRQAFF. In nucleotides, the CDR3 is TGCGCCAGCAGCCAAGAATTTGTCCGACAAGCTTTCTTT. The chain couples TRBV4-1 to TRBJ1-1, with no clear D. Trimming removed 0 bases at V and 9 bases at J, with 11 bases between. Germline CDR1 reads MGHRA; CDR2 reads YSYEKL. There are 13 residues in the CDR3.

In its sample, this clone was seen once. The V and J genes are TRBV2 and TRBJ1-1, with D uncertain. Germline-derived CDR1 and CDR2 are SNHLY and FYNNEI. V gave up 5 bases and J gave up 2 bases, with 9 bases separating them. This CDR3 is built from 13 residues. CDR3 sequence (DNA): TGTGCCAGCAGTCGGACTCAAAACACTGAAGCTTTCTTT. Amino acids: CASSRTQNTEAFF.

The chain is built from TRBV7-9 and TRBJ2-2; D is unclear. The V gene's germline CDR1 is SEHNR and CDR2 FQNEAQ (reference sequence). V dropped 7 bases and J dropped 4 bases, with 13 bases sitting between them. The CDR3 contains 14 residues. The CDR3: CASNSGPRTGELFF. The DNA for the CDR3 is TGTGCCAGCAACTCCGGGCCCCGCACCGGGGAGCTGTTTTTT.

In its sample, this clone ranks as medium-sized. The genes are TRBV14 and TRBJ2-5; 11 nucleotides line up with TRBD2. The CDR3 length is 15 residues. Looked up from germline, CDR1 is SGHDN and CDR2 is FVKESK. J lost 7 bases, V lost 5 bases, and 9 bases had no gene match. CDR3 protein: CASSYLAGGDRTQYF. CDR3 nucleotide sequence: TGTGCCAGCAGCTATCTAGCGGGGGGAGACAGGACCCAGTACTTC. Supplemented by reference TRBV14 and TRBJ2-5, the full variable domain reads EAGVTQFPSHSVIEKGQTVTLRCDPISGHDNLYWYRRVMGKEIKFLLHFVKESKQDESGMPNNRFLAERTGGTYSTLKVQPAELEDSGVYFCASSYLAGGDRTQYFGPGTRLLVL.

This chain connects TRBV2 to TRBJ2-7; perhaps TRBD1 as D (6 bases). V lost 6 bases and J lost 4, with 10 bases in between. Germline V CDR1 and CDR2: SNHLY, FYNNEI. The CDR3 is made up of 12 amino acids. CDR3 protein: CASSSQGYEQYF. In nucleotides, the CDR3 is TGTGCCAGCAGCTCACAGGGTTACGAGCAGTACTTC.

J is TRBJ2-1 and V is TRBV19; 8 nucleotides agree with TRBD1. The CDR3 extends over 15 amino acids. The junction had 3 bases not matched to a gene; V was cut back by 1 base and J by 4 bases. Per germline, CDR1 LNHDA and CDR2 SQIVND (reference sequence). The CDR3 DNA reads as TGTGCCAGTAGTATAGGTACAGGGGGTTACAATGAGCAGTTCTTC. Protein product: CASSIGTGGYNEQFF.

The chain carries TRBV9 and TRBJ1-3; a weak D match, TRBD1 (5 bases). Trimming removed 0 bases at V and 0 bases at J, with 13 bases between. Germline values: CDR1 SGDLS, CDR2 YYNGEE. The CDR3 covers 17 residues. In DNA, the CDR3 is TGTGCCAGCAGCGTAGACGCCCGGGGGGTCTCTGGAAACACCATATATTTT. Protein product: CASSVDARGVSGNTIYF.

The chain joins TRBV7-9 to TRBJ2-7; unclear D gene. The CDR3 sequence is 13 residues long. The V and J ends lost 5 bases and 7 bases respectively, with 15 bases between them. Germline CDR1 and CDR2: SEHNR and FQNEAQ (reference sequence). Here the CDR3 reads CASSKLDPREQYF. DNA for the CDR3: TGTGCCAGCAGCAAATTGGACCCCCGGGAGCAGTACTTC.

CDR3 sequence reads: CASRTGNYNSPLHF. DNA for the CDR3: TGTGCCAGCAGGACAGGGAACTATAATTCACCCCTCCACTTT. The V gene is TRBV6-6, the J gene TRBJ1-6; TRBD1 aligns across 7 bases. The V segment lost 6 bases and the J segment 3 bases; nucleotides outside the gene matches: 2. Germline lookup yields CDR1 MNHNY and CDR2 SVGAGI (reference sequence). This CDR3 region has 14 residues.

This clone came up a few times. The gene calls are TRBV7-2 and TRBJ1-2; no reliable D call. The CDR3 has 12 amino acids. V shed 5 bases and J shed 5 bases, with 9 bases lying between them. Germline CDR1 SGHTA, CDR2 FQGNSA. The CDR3 loop is CASSPSKYGYTF. The CDR3 DNA reads TGTGCCAGCAGCCCCTCGAAATATGGCTACACCTTC. Looking up the rest from reference TRBV7-2 and TRBJ1-2 gives the full variable domain: GAGVSQSPSNKVTEKGKDVELRCDPISGHTALYWYRQSLGQGLEFLIYFQGNSAPDKSGLPSDRFSAERTGGSVSTLTIQRTQQEDSAVYLCASSPSKYGYTFGSGTRLTVV.